This T cell receptor beta chain appears in the sequencing data of a study of T cell repertoires in cytomegalovirus infection. Study-wide results and caveats: HLA-C-restricted CMV-specific TCR beta clonotypes prevailed in the ex vivo response.

The CDR3 is 16 residues long. J gave up 3 bases and V 4 bases, and 12 bases lay outside the gene matches. CDR1 and CDR2 from the germline V gene are MGHRA and YSYEKL. This clonotype was observed a few times. The antigen remains unidentified. TCRdb re-analysed the reads in MiXCR, keeping a single row per CDR3 protein. The repertoire includes about 350,000 distinct CDR3 sequences, about 32% of them detected once, and 13% sits in the top ten. Sequencing was performed on cultured PBMCs, taken from culture after CMV antigen stimulation. The chain recombines TRBV4-1 with TRBJ2-7; 7 nucleotides agree with TRBD2. The TCR originated in a human donor in good health (CMV status not recorded). Some clones in this sample may be carry-over from other donors' samples. CDR3: CASSPAGLERHYEQYF. In DNA, the CDR3 is TGCGCCAGCAGCCCCGCCGGACTAGAACGTCACTACGAGCAGTACTTC.